This TCR beta chain was captured in a study of blood T cell repertoires in COVID-19. As for the study in general: Acute and convalescent COVID-19 samples came from the United States, Italy and Spain. From T cells, B-cell-depleted T cells, or PBMCs came the material, which was cDNA or gDNA.

V was clipped by 0 bases and J by 3 bases; unmatched bases: 5. The germline V gene encodes CDR1 GTSNPN and CDR2 SVGIG (reference sequence). The CDR3 extends over 15 amino acids. Source study methods: Amplified reference gene primers provided the basis for estimating nucleated cell counts. The repertoire was sequenced with immunoSEQ multiplex PCR; TCRdb's copy has only in-frame clones and lacks some. V and J calls and clone size are given by that table; D and trimming were obtained from the DNA. The table shows 140,000 to 150,000 clones, with about 85% occurring only once. The chain joins TRBV30 to TRBJ2-5; the match to TRBD2 covers 9 bases. The source material was peripheral blood. The sequence derives from a human donor with acute or convalescent COVID-19. The donor label of this sample is uncertain. The chain's CDR3 is CAWSVRLAVEETQYF. Written as DNA, the CDR3 is TGTGCCTGGAGTGTACGACTAGCGGTAGAAGAGACCCAGTACTTC.